The next 32 T cell receptor beta chains were all read from a single sample in a study of CD8+ T cells in alopecia areata. RNA was isolated and reverse transcribed to cDNA, the sequencing template. Using immunoSEQ multiplex PCR, the repertoire was profiled, and TCRdb retains in-frame clones only, with some absent. The table lists approximately 110,000 clones, around three fifths of them singletons. Treatment meaning: oral pan-JAK inhibitor, 5-10 mg twice daily. The material was CD8+ T cells sorted from blood, obtained at week 24, from a patient treated with tofacitinib. These receptors all come from a human donor with alopecia areata.

V and J are TRBV7-9 and TRBJ2-5, with D possibly being TRBD1 (6 bases). The CDR3 is made up of 15 amino acids. The germline V gene has CDR1 SEHNR and CDR2 FQNEAQ (reference sequence). Trimming shortened V by 5 bases and J by 5 bases, and 18 bases separated the two germline ends. This CDR3 reads CASSTSTGNGETQYF. The CDR3 coding sequence is TGTGCCAGCAGCACATCGACAGGCAACGGTGAGACCCAGTACTTC.

The genes are TRBV5-1 and TRBJ2-7; D is unresolved. In germline, CDR1 is SGHRS, CDR2 YFSETQ. The CDR3 totals 12 residues. V was shortened by 3 bases and J by 7 bases, with 11 bases between the two germline ends. CDR3 protein: CASSSGEREQYF. Written as DNA, the CDR3 is TGCGCCAGCAGCTCCGGCGAGCGAGAGCAGTACTTC.

The CDR3 DNA is TGTGCCAGCAGTTTATCAGGACAGGGGTTTGAGACCCAGTACTTC. This encodes CASSLSGQGFETQYF. The chain recombines TRBV27 with TRBJ2-5; 9 positions match TRBD1. Germline V gives CDR1 MNHEY, CDR2 SMNVEV (reference sequence). J lost 5 bases, V lost 0 bases, and 4 bases had no gene match. This CDR3 is 15 amino acids long.

The sample holds a few counts of this clone. This chain connects TRBV27 to TRBJ1-1, with D maybe TRBD1 (5 bases). CDR1 is MNHEY and CDR2 is SMNVEV in the germline V gene (reference sequence). CDR3 size: 15 residues. The V end lost 0 bases, the J end lost 4 bases, and 12 bases lay between the germline ends. The CDR3 DNA follows: TGTGCCAGCAGTTTATCGACGGGGGGATCCACTGAAGCTTTCTTT. It is translated as CASSLSTGGSTEAFF.

This clone has more than one count but fewer than ten. V and J are TRBV7-8 and TRBJ2-3, with TRBD2 matching 9 bases. This CDR3 is 15 amino acids long. The V gene end was trimmed by 4 bases and the J gene end by 2 bases; junction bases not matched to a gene: 4. The germline gives CDR1 SGHVS, CDR2 FQNEAQ. CDR3 DNA sequence: TGTGCCAGCAGCTCACAGCGGGGGGCCACAGATACGCAGTATTTT. Protein product: CASSSQRGATDTQYF.

The chain recombines TRBV7-8 with TRBJ2-5; D is unresolved. CDR1 and CDR2 (germline): SGHVS, FQNEAQ. The V end was cut by 5 bases, the J end by 3 bases, with 13 bases between. The CDR3 runs to 14 residues. DNA of the CDR3: TGTGCCAGCAGCCCCTGGGTTGGCGAAGAGACCCAGTACTTC. This gives the protein CASSPWVGEETQYF.

With respect to this clone: The same CDR3 can be traced to other DNA sequences in this sample. The rearrangement uses TRBV5-6 and TRBJ1-1, with unresolved D. This CDR3 has 12 residues. V dropped 0 bases and J dropped 3 bases, with 3 bases sitting between them. The germline V gene encodes CDR1 SGHDT and CDR2 YYEEEE. CDR3 amino acids: CASSLGDTEAFF. The CDR3 bases are TGTGCCAGCAGCTTGGGAGACACTGAAGCTTTCTTT.

V is TRBV9 and J is TRBJ1-2; D is possibly TRBD1 (5 bases). This CDR3 has 17 amino acids. Germline V gives CDR1 SGDLS, CDR2 YYNGEE. V was pared by 0 bases and J by 2 bases, with 17 bases between. The CDR3 reads CASSVGVGEGENYGYTF. CDR3 DNA sequence: TGTGCCAGCAGCGTAGGAGTGGGGGAGGGAGAAAACTATGGCTACACCTTC.

V usage is TRBV19 and J usage is TRBJ1-1, with D unclear. Looked up from germline, CDR1 is LNHDA and CDR2 is SQIVND (reference sequence). This CDR3 is 13 amino acids long. V gave up 3 bases and J gave up 7 bases, with 12 bases separating them. The CDR3 DNA sequence: TGTGCCAGTAGTATGGCAGGAATTTATGAAGCTTTCTTT. This codes for CASSMAGIYEAFF.

The genes are TRBV5-6 and TRBJ1-5; no definite D call. The germline V gene encodes CDR1 SGHDT and CDR2 YYEEEE. Trimming pared 2 bases from V and 10 bases from J, leaving 13 bases between. The CDR3 contains 13 residues. This CDR3 is CASSFGGPGPQHF. CDR3 sequence (DNA): TGTGCCAGCAGCTTTGGCGGCCCCGGACCCCAGCATTTT.

The chain links TRBV13 to TRBJ2-2; maybe TRBD1 (6 bases). The CDR3 runs to 16 residues. Trimming pared 3 bases from V and 4 bases from J, leaving 15 bases between. The germline CDR1 and CDR2 sequences are PRHDT and FYEKMQ (reference sequence). The CDR3 is CASSFAGALRTGELFF. In DNA form, the CDR3 reads TGTGCCAGCAGCTTCGCAGGGGCGTTGCGCACCGGGGAGCTGTTTTTT.

The chain is built from TRBV27 and TRBJ1-1; maybe TRBD1 (6 bases). V was shortened by 5 bases and J by 5 bases, with 15 bases between the two germline ends. The CDR3 totals 14 residues. Germline lookup yields CDR1 MNHEY and CDR2 SMNVEV (reference sequence). CDR3 amino acids: CASSILGARTEAFF. Written as DNA, the CDR3 is TGTGCCAGCAGTATATTGGGGGCGCGGACTGAAGCTTTCTTT.

There are a few counts of this clone. This chain connects TRBV29-1 to TRBJ1-2; D is ambiguous. The V and J ends lost 4 bases and 2 bases respectively, with 8 bases between them. The CDR3 covers 12 residues. The germline V gene encodes CDR1 SQVTM and CDR2 ANQGSEA. The CDR3 DNA sequence: TGCAGCGTTGTAGGGCAGAACTATGGCTACACCTTC. Its protein product is CSVVGQNYGYTF.

The genes are TRBV13 and TRBJ2-3, with D perhaps TRBD2 (5 bases). This CDR3 has 15 amino acids. Trimming took off 5 bases at V and 3 bases at J, with 15 bases between the two ends. Germline V CDR1 and CDR2: PRHDT, FYEKMQ (reference sequence). The DNA of the CDR3 is TGTGCCAGCAGCACCCCCGGGGAAAGTACAGATACGCAGTATTTT. It codes for CASSTPGESTDTQYF. Full variable domain (remainder filled in from reference TRBV13 and TRBJ2-3): AAGVIQSPRHLIKEKRETATLKCYPIPRHDTVYWYQQGPGQDPQFLISFYEKMQSDKGSIPDRFSAQQFSDYHSELNMSSLELGDSALYFCASSTPGESTDTQYFGPGTRLTVL.

The chain employs TRBV6-5 and TRBJ2-5; perhaps TRBD2 as D (6 bases). This CDR3 is built from 14 residues. The ends were cut back, 7 bases at V and 5 bases at J, with 17 bases in the middle. Germline CDR1 MNHEY, CDR2 SVGAGI. The CDR3 region has the DNA TGTGCCAGCACCCTTTCGGGGGTTGCGGAGACCCAGTACTTC. Translated, it gives CASTLSGVAETQYF.

This clone was observed once. The chain links TRBV5-1 to TRBJ1-4; D is unclear. The CDR3 runs 14 residues. Germline V gene lookup returns CDR1 SGHRS and CDR2 YFSETQ. The V end lost 4 bases, the J end lost 8 bases, and 15 bases lay between the germline ends. CDR3: CASSRERRAEKLFF. The CDR3 DNA follows: TGCGCCAGCAGCCGGGAGAGGAGAGCGGAAAAACTGTTTTTT.

This clone was picked up one time. The chain employs TRBV4-1 and TRBJ1-2, with a tentative D call TRBD1 (6 bases). The V gene lost 1 base and the J gene lost 6 bases, with 12 bases spanning the gap. The CDR3 runs to 14 residues. Per germline, CDR1 MGHRA and CDR2 YSYEKL. The CDR3 sequence: CASSQVGTGNGYTF. In nucleotides, the CDR3 is TGCGCCAGCAGCCAAGTTGGAACAGGGAATGGCTACACCTTC.

The rearrangement links TRBV5-6 to TRBJ2-7, with D perhaps being TRBD1 or TRBD2 (5 bases each). The V gene lost 0 bases and the J gene lost 5 bases, with 15 bases spanning the gap. The CDR3 extends over 15 amino acids. Germline CDR1 is SGHDT and CDR2 is YYEEEE. CDR3 in DNA: TGTGCCAGCAGCTTGGCCGTTGCAGGGAGTCACGAGCAGTACTTC. Translated: CASSLAVAGSHEQYF.

The chain has TRBV29-1 and TRBJ2-3; 10 positions match TRBD1. Germline loops: CDR1 SQVTM, CDR2 ANQGSEA. Trimming removed 6 bases from V and 0 bases from J; junction bases left unmatched: 9. CDR3 length: 16 amino acids. The CDR3 reads CSVAGTGETSTDTQYF. Here the CDR3 DNA reads TGCAGCGTGGCCGGGACAGGGGAGACTAGCACAGATACGCAGTATTTT.

This sequence joins TRBV4-3 and TRBJ2-7; 9 bases match TRBD2. There are 15 residues in the CDR3. CDR1 and CDR2 from the germline V gene are LGHNA and YSLEER. With 1 base clipped from V and 3 bases from J, the junction kept 4 bases outside the gene matches. DNA of the CDR3: TGCGCCAGCAGCCAAGCGGCGGGAGGGGACTACGAGCAGTACTTC. As protein: CASSQAAGGDYEQYF.

The chain joins TRBV19 to TRBJ1-2; the match to TRBD1 covers 11 bases. Germline CDR1 and CDR2: LNHDA and SQIVND (reference sequence). The CDR3 spans 13 residues. V was clipped by 10 bases and J by 7 bases; unmatched bases: 8. The CDR3 loop reads CATLDRGLGGYTF. The CDR3 nucleotides are TGTGCCACCCTGGACAGGGGGCTGGGTGGCTACACCTTC.

The chain is built from TRBV6-6 and TRBJ2-7; D is possibly TRBD1 (5 bases). Germline V gene data show CDR1 as MNHNY and CDR2 as SVGAGI (reference sequence). This CDR3 comprises 13 residues. V lost 5 bases and J 3 bases, leaving 11 bases between the germline ends. CDR3 region: CASSGAGIYEQYF. The CDR3 nucleotides are TGTGCCAGCAGTGGGGCAGGCATCTACGAGCAGTACTTC.

In this sample, this clone turned up once. The chain combines TRBV4-2 with TRBJ2-5; 10 bases line up with TRBD2. CDR1 and CDR2 from the germline V gene are LGHNA and YNFKEQ. The V segment lost 4 bases and the J segment 7 bases; nucleotides outside the gene matches: 0. This CDR3 is 12 amino acids long. The CDR3 DNA reads as TGTGCCAGCAGCCGACTAGCGGGGACCCAGTACTTC. Translation: CASSRLAGTQYF.

The chain recombines TRBV4-1 with TRBJ1-6; the D is unclear. The CDR3 is 14 residues long. Germline V CDR1 and CDR2: MGHRA, YSYEKL. Trimming stripped 2 bases from V and 3 bases from J, with 5 bases between. CDR3 region: CASSQLDYNSPLHF. The CDR3 DNA is TGCGCCAGCAGCCAACTGGACTATAATTCACCCCTCCACTTT.

This clone was detected only once. The chain uses TRBV14 and TRBJ2-2; 10 bases fit TRBD1. The germline CDR1 and CDR2 sequences are SGHDN and FVKESK. Trimming cost V 3 bases and J 1 base; bases outside gene matches: 5. The CDR3 sequence is 17 residues long. In DNA form, the CDR3 reads TGTGCCAGCAGCCACCGGGACAGGGGCGGGAACACCGGGGAGCTGTTTTTT. It specifies CASSHRDRGGNTGELFF.

This chain uses TRBV2 with TRBJ2-1, with TRBD1 matching 7 bases. From germline, CDR1 is SNHLY and CDR2 FYNNEI. The V segment lost 5 bases and the J segment 10 bases; nucleotides outside the gene matches: 14. This CDR3 is 15 amino acids long. This chain's CDR3 is CASSLRQGLFLEQFF. The DNA for the CDR3 is TGTGCCAGCAGTCTACGACAGGGCCTGTTTCTGGAGCAGTTCTTC. The complete variable domain, with remaining parts taken from reference TRBV2 and TRBJ2-1, reads EPEVTQTPSHQVTQMGQEVILRCVPISNHLYFYWYRQILGQKVEFLVSFYNNEISEKSEIFDDQFSVERPDGSNFTLKIRSTKLEDSAMYFCASSLRQGLFLEQFFGPGTRLTVL.

The CDR3 reads CASGSIDYNEQFF. The CDR3 DNA is TGTGCTAGTGGTTCAATCGATTACAATGAGCAGTTCTTC. V gene TRBV12-5 combines with J gene TRBJ2-1; D remains unclear. Germline values: CDR1 LGHNT, CDR2 FRNRAP. The CDR3 covers 13 residues. Trimming pared 4 bases from V and 4 bases from J, leaving 8 bases between.

This rearrangement joins TRBV5-1 to TRBJ1-6; D is unresolved. V was pared by 0 bases and J by 9 bases, with 13 bases between. The germline V gene encodes CDR1 SGHRS and CDR2 YFSETQ. This CDR3 is 15 amino acids long. As DNA, the CDR3 is TGCGCCAGCAGCTTGGCCAGCGACTCGGGTTCACCCCTCCACTTT. Residues: CASSLASDSGSPLHF.

This clone was detected only once. The genes are TRBV7-8 and TRBJ2-5; 7 positions agree with TRBD1. Trimming took 4 bases from V and 5 from J; bases not matched to a gene: 10. This CDR3 spans 15 amino acids. The germline gives CDR1 SGHVS, CDR2 FQNEAQ. CDR3 nucleotide sequence: TGTGCCAGCAGCTCCCGTGAGGGGGCATGGGAGACCCAGTACTTC. This translates into CASSSREGAWETQYF.

The J gene is TRBJ2-2, the V gene TRBV10-3, with 7 positions matching TRBD2. CDR1 is ENHRY, CDR2 SYGVKD, per germline. The CDR3 totals 14 residues. J gave up 5 bases and V 8 bases, and 8 bases lay outside the gene matches. The CDR3 DNA sequence: TGTGCCATCTATCGATCGGGGGGTACCGGGGAGCTGTTTTTT. Translation: CAIYRSGGTGELFF.

The rearrangement uses TRBV7-6 and TRBJ2-1; D remains unclear. Germline CDR1 is SGHVS and CDR2 is FNYEAQ. The CDR3 runs to 13 residues. Trimming took 0 bases from V and 5 from J, leaving 5 bases between them. This CDR3 reads CASSLALHNEQFF. Here the CDR3 DNA reads TGTGCCAGCAGCTTAGCTTTGCACAATGAGCAGTTCTTC.

The J gene is TRBJ2-2, the V gene TRBV6-1; TRBD2 might be the D (6 bases). With 2 bases removed from V and 4 bases from J, the gap between germline ends came to 23 bases. The length of the CDR3 is 19 residues. Germline V gives CDR1 MNHNS, CDR2 SASEGT. The CDR3 DNA follows: TGTGCCAGCAGTGAATCCACTTGGAGGGTTTTAGGGAGCACCGGGGAGCTGTTTTTT. As protein: CASSESTWRVLGSTGELFF.